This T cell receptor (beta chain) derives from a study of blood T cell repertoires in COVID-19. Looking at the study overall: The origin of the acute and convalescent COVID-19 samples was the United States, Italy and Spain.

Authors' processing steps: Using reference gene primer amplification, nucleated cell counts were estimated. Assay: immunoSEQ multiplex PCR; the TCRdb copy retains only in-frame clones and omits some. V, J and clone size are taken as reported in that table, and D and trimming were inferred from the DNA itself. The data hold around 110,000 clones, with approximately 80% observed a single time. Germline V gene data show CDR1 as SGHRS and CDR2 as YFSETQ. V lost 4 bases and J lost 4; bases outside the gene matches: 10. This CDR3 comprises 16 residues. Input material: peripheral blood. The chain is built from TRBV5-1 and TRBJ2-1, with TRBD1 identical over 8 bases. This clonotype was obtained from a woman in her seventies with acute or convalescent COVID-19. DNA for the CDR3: TGCGCCAGCAGCAAGGAGACAGGGGCGGGGTACAATGAGCAGTTCTTC. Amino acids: CASSKETGAGYNEQFF.